The T cell receptor (beta chain) described here comes from a study of T cell repertoires and Cas9 in healthy adults (dated by TCRdb to the late 2010s). Regarding the complete study: SpCas9-reactive T cells were characterized for multi-effector potency, cytotoxicity and lineage determination within the CD4 and CD8 compartments. The study examined preexisting T cell immunity against the Streptococcus pyogenes Cas9 nuclease (SpCas9) used in CRISPR gene editing.

The library relied on the immunoSEQ multiplex PCR assay. TCRdb mirrors the immuneACCESS table, restricted to in-frame sequences. Some clones are absent from its copies; in checked studies, under half trace to an unresolved V gene, and the reason for the others is unknown. This sample lists more than 13,000 clones; under 90% were detected once. In total, the top ten clones hold approximately 2.1% of the sample. Trimming leaves V shorter by 6 bases and J shorter by 0 bases, with the junction holding 11 bases beyond the gene matches. The germline V gene sets CDR1 to SGHRS and CDR2 to YFSETQ. Its CDR3 holds 16 amino acids, cysteine through phenylalanine. Of all the DNA, just the CDR3 is kept, 48 bases in frame from base 1. Healthy humans served as the donors. Notes on this clone: The antigen it binds to is not known. No clone much larger than this one lies a single base away; base qualities are absent.

The study at large found these results: In vitro, the proliferation and function of SpCas9-reactive effector T cells were reported to be mitigated by SpCas9-reactive regulatory T cells.

This chain joins TRBV5-1 to TRBJ2-5; a stretch of 7 junction bases matches TRBD2. The TCR comes from a human donor in good health. Input material: Tregs (CD4+, CD25+, CD127-, CD137-, CD154-) from PBMCs; culture status not recorded. This receptor has the CDR3 CASNLIRGGHQETQYF. The nucleotides are TGCGCCAGCAACCTCATCCGCGGGGGTCACCAAGAGACCCAGTACTTC.